This T cell receptor beta chain is from a study of blood T cell repertoires in COVID-19. Study as a whole: In each case, the material was cDNA or gDNA derived from T cells, B-cell-depleted T cells, or PBMCs.

Source study methods: Reference gene primer amplification gave nucleated cell count estimates. The method was immunoSEQ multiplex PCR; TCRdb's version includes in-frame clones alone and lacks a portion of them. V, J and clone size reflect that table, while D and trimming were determined from the DNA. The sample has 170,000 or so clones, around 84% seen once; the top ten hold roughly 7%. This TCR was sampled from a man aged 50-60 years with active or convalescent COVID-19. Material for sequencing was peripheral blood.

CDR3 nucleotides: TGTGCCAGCAGTTTATTCCCAGGGTACTATGGCTACACCTTC. Amino acid sequence: CASSLFPGYYGYTF. This chain connects TRBV27 to TRBJ1-2, with a possible D match to TRBD1 (5 bases). V gave up 1 base and J gave up 3 bases, with 9 bases separating them. This CDR3 has 14 amino acids. CDR1 is MNHEY, CDR2 SMNVEV, per germline (reference sequence).